The clone carrying this T cell receptor (beta chain) was detected a few times. Its antigen remains unknown. The CDR3 regions of TCR beta were amplified from RNA transcripts. TCR CDR3 regions were first amplified by RT-PCR with HTBI primers. MiXCR, applied by TCRdb to the multiplex PCR reads, yields one record per CDR3 protein. The table shows around 520,000 distinct CDR3 sequences, with around 22% occurring only once. This sample is part of a study of T cells in Graves' hyperthyroidism and ophthalmopathy. CDR3 length equals 16 residues. The germline CDR1 and CDR2 sequences are MNHEY and SVGAGI. The J segment lost 3 bases and the V segment lost 5 bases, leaving 12 bases of the junction unmatched. Whole-study findings and limits: Most thyroid clonotypes that were expanded above 0.001 also turned up in blood. Classification by a 13 V-J model distinguished ophthalmopathy from stable hyperthyroidism.

The receptor was derived from a woman aged 25-40 years with Graves' ophthalmopathy. This chain uses TRBV6-5 with TRBJ2-7; 8 nucleotides align to TRBD1. Specimen: blood. The CDR3 spells CASSIRLGQGLYEQYF. The CDR3 DNA sequence: TGTGCCAGCAGTATACGATTAGGACAGGGTCTCTACGAGCAGTACTTC.